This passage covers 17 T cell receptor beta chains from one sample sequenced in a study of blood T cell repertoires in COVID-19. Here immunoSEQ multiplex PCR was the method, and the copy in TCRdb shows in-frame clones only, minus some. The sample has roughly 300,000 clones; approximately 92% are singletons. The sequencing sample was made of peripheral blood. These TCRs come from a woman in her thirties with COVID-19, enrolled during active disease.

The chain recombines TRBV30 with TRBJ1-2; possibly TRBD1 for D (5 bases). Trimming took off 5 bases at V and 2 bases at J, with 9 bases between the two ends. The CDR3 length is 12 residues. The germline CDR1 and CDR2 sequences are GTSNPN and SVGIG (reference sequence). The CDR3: CAWVSGNYGYTF. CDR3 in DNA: TGTGCCTGGGTCTCAGGGAACTATGGCTACACCTTC. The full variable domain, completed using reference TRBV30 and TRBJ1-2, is SQTIHQWPATLVQPVGSPLSLECTVEGTSNPNLYWYRQAAGRGLQLLFYSVGIGQISSEVPQNLSASRPQDRQFILSSKKLLLSDSGFYLCAWVSGNYGYTFGSGTRLTVV.

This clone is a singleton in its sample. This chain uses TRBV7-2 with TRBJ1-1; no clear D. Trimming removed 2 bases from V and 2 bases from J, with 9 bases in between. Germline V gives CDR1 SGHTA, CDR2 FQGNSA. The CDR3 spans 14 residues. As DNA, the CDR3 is TGTGCCAGCAGCTTAAACAGTATAAACACTGAAGCTTTCTTT. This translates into CASSLNSINTEAFF.

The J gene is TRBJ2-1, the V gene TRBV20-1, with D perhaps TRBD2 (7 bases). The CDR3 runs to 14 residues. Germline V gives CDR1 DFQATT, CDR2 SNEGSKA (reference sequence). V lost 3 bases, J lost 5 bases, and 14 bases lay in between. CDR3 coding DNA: TGCAGTGCTAGTAGGGGGGGGCTAGACAATGAGCAGTTCTTC. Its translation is CSASRGGLDNEQFF.

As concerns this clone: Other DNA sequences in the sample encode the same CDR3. CDR3 region: CASSLSGRGAGELFF. Written as DNA, the CDR3 is TGTGCCAGCAGCTTGTCCGGGAGAGGGGCCGGGGAGCTGTTTTTT. V gene TRBV11-2 combines with J gene TRBJ2-2; D might be TRBD2 (6 bases). Germline CDR1 SGHAT, CDR2 FQNNGV. The CDR3 length is 15 residues. V lost 3 bases to trimming and J lost 6 bases, with 14 bases between them.

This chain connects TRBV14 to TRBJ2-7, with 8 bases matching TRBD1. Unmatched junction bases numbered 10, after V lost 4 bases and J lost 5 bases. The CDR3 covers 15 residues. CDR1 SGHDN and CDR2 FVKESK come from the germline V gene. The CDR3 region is CASSPKDRVSDEQYF. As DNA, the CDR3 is TGTGCCAGCAGCCCGAAGGACAGGGTGAGCGACGAGCAGTACTTC. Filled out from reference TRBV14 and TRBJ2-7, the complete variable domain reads EAGVTQFPSHSVIEKGQTVTLRCDPISGHDNLYWYRRVMGKEIKFLLHFVKESKQDESGMPNNRFLAERTGGTYSTLKVQPAELEDSGVYFCASSPKDRVSDEQYFGPGTRLTVT.

CDR3 sequence reads: CASSLGGSGYNEQFF. The CDR3 nucleotides read TGTGCCAGCAGCTTAGGGGGGAGCGGGTACAATGAGCAGTTCTTC. The gene calls are TRBV11-2 and TRBJ2-1; TRBD2 might be the D (6 bases). Germline V CDR1 and CDR2: SGHAT, FQNNGV. CDR3 length: 15 residues. Trimming left V 1 base short and J 4 bases short, with 11 bases between. The full variable domain, in which reference TRBV11-2 and TRBJ2-1 provide the parts outside the CDR3, is EAGVAQSPRYKIIEKRQSVAFWCNPISGHATLYWYQQILGQGPKLLIQFQNNGVVDDSQLPKDRFSAERLKGVDSTLKIQPAKLEDSAVYLCASSLGGSGYNEQFFGPGTRLTVL.

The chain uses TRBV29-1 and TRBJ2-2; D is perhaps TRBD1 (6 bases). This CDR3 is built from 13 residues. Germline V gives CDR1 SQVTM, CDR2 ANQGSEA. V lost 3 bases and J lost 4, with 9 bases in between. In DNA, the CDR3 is TGCAGCGTTGATAAAGGGGGCACCGGGGAGCTGTTTTTT. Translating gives CSVDKGGTGELFF.

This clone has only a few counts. The CDR3: CASSPGAAGYNEQFF. The CDR3 nucleotides read TGTGCCAGCTCACCTGGTGCAGCAGGCTACAATGAGCAGTTCTTC. V and J are TRBV18 and TRBJ2-1; D gene unclear. Germline CDR1 is KGHSH and CDR2 is LQKENI. CDR3 length: 15 amino acids. Trimming pared 3 bases from V and 3 bases from J, leaving 12 bases between.

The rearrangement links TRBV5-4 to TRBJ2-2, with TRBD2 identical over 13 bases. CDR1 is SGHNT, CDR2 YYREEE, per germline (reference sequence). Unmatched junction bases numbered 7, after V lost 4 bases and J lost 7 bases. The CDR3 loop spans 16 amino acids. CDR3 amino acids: CASSTGLAGVDGELFF. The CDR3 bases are TGTGCCAGCAGCACTGGACTAGCGGGAGTAGACGGGGAGCTGTTTTTT.

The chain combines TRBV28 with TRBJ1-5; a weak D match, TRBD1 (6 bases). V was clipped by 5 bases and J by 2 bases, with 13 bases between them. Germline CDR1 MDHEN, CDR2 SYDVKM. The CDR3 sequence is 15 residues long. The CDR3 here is CASSLLQGGNQPQHF. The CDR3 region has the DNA TGTGCCAGCAGTCTTCTACAGGGAGGCAATCAGCCCCAGCATTTT.

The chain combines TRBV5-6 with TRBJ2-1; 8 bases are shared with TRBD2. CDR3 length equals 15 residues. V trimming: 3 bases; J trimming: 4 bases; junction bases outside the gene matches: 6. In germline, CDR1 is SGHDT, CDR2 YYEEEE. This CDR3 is CASSYSGTGYNEQFF. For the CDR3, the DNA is TGTGCCAGCAGCTATAGCGGGACGGGTTACAATGAGCAGTTCTTC.

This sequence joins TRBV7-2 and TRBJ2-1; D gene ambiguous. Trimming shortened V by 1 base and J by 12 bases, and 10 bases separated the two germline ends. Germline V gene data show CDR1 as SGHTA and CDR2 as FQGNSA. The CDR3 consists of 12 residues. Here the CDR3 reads CASSLDRAGQFF. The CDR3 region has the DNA TGTGCCAGCAGCTTAGACCGAGCCGGGCAGTTCTTC.

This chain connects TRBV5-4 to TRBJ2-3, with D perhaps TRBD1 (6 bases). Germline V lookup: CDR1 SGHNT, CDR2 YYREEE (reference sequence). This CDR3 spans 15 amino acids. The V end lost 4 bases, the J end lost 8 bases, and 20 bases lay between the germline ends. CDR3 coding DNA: TGTGCCAGCAGCCTACAGGGCCTTAGAGACCTTACGCAGTATTTT. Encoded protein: CASSLQGLRDLTQYF.

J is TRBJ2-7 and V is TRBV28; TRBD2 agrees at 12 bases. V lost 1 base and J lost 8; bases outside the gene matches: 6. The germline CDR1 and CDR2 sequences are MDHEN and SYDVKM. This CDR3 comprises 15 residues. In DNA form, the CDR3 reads TGTGCCAGCAGTTTATTGACTAGCGGGAGTATCCAGCAGTACTTC. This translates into CASSLLTSGSIQQYF.

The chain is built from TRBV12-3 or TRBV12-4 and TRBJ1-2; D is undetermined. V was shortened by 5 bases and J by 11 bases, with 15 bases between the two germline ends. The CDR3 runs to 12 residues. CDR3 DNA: TGTGCCAGCAGTCCTGACCGGATGAGGTACACCTTC. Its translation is CASSPDRMRYTF.

CDR3 coding DNA: TGTGCCAGCAGTTCAAACCTGGGAGCTCAGTACTTC. It translates to CASSSNLGAQYF. This sequence joins TRBV12-3 or TRBV12-4 and TRBJ2-5, with D perhaps TRBD2 (5 bases). CDR3 size: 12 residues. Trimming took off 4 bases at V and 11 bases at J, with 14 bases between the two ends.

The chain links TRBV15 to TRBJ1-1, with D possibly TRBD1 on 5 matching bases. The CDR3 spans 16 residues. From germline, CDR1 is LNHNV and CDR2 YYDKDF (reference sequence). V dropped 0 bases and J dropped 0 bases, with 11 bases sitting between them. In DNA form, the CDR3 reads TGTGCCACCAGCAGAGACCTAAGGGGCATGAACACTGAAGCTTTCTTT. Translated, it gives CATSRDLRGMNTEAFF. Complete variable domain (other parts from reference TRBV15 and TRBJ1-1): DAMVIQNPRYQVTQFGKPVTLSCSQTLNHNVMYWYQQKSSQAPKLLFHYYDKDFNNEADTPDNFQSRRPNTSFCFLDIRSPGLGDTAMYLCATSRDLRGMNTEAFFGQGTRLTVV.